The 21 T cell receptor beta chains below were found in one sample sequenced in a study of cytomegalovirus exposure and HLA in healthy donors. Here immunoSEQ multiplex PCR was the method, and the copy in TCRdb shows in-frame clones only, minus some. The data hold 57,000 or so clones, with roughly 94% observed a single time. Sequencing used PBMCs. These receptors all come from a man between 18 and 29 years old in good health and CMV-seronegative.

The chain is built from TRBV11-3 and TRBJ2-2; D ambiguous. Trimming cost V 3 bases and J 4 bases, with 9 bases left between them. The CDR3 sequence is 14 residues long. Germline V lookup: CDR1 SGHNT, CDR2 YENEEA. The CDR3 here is CASSLARLTGELFF. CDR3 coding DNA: TGTGCCAGCAGCTTGGCCCGTCTCACCGGGGAGCTGTTTTTT.

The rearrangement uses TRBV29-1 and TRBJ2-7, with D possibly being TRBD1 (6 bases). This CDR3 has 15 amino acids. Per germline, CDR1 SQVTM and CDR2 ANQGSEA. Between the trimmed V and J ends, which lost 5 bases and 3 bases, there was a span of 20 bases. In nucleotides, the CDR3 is TGCAGCGTTCGGCGGCAGGGGATGGTCATCTACGAGCAGTACTTC. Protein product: CSVRRQGMVIYEQYF.

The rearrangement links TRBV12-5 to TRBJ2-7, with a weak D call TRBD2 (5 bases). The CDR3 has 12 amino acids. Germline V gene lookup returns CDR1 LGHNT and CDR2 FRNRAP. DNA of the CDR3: TGTGCCGGCGTCGGGGTTACCTACGAGCAGTACTTC. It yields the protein CAGVGVTYEQYF.

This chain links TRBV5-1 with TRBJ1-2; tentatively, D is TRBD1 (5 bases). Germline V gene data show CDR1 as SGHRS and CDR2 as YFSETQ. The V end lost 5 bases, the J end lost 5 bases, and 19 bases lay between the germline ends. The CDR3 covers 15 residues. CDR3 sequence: CASREGSGSGYGYTF. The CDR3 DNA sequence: TGCGCCAGCAGGGAGGGGTCTGGGTCTGGATATGGCTACACCTTC.

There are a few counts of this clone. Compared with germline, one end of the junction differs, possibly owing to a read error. The chain's CDR3 is CASSLTNYGYTF. DNA for the CDR3: TGTGCCAGCAGCCTTACTAATTATGGCTACACCTTC. The chain uses TRBV7-2 and TRBJ1-2; no clear D gene. The CDR3 spans 12 residues. In germline, CDR1 is SGHTA, CDR2 FQGNSA.

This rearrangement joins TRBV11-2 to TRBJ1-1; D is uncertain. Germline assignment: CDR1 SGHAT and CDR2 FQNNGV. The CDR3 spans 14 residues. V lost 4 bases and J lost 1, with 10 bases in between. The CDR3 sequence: CASSSGEGNTEAFF. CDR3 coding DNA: TGTGCCAGCAGCTCCGGGGAGGGGAACACTGAAGCTTTCTTT.

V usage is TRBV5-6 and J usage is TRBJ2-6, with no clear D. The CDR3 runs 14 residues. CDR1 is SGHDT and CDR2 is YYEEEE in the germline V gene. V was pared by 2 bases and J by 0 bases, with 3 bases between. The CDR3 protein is CASSFNSGANVLTF. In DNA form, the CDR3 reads TGTGCCAGCAGCTTCAACTCTGGGGCCAACGTCCTGACTTTC.

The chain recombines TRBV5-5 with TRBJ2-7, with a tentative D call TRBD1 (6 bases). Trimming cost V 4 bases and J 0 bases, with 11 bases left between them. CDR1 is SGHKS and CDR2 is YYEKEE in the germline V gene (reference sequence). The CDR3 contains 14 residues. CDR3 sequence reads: CASSRDTNSYEQYF. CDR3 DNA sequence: TGTGCCAGCAGCCGGGACACCAACTCCTACGAGCAGTACTTC. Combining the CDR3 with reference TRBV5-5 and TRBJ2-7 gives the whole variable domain DAGVTQSPTHLIKTRGQQVTLRCSPISGHKSVSWYQQVLGQGPQFIFQYYEKEERGRGNFPDRFSARQFPNYSSELNVNALLLGDSALYLCASSRDTNSYEQYFGPGTRLTVT.

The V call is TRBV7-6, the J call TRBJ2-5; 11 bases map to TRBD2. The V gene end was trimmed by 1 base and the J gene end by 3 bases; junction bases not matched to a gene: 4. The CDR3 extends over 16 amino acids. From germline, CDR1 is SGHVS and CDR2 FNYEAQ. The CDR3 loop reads CASSLELAGEEETQYF. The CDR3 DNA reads TGTGCCAGCAGCTTAGAACTAGCGGGAGAGGAAGAGACCCAGTACTTC.

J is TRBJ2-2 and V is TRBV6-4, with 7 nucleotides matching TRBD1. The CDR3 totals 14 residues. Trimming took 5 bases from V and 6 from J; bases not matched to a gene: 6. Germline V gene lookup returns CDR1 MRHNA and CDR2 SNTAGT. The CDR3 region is CASSPTQGAGELFF. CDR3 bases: TGTGCCAGCAGTCCGACGCAGGGGGCCGGGGAGCTGTTTTTT.

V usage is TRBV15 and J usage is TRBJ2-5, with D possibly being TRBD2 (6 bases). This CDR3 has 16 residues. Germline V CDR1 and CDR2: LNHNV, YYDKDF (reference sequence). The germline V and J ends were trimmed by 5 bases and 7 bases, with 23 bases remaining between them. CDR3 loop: CATSASGGANWGTQYF. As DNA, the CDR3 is TGTGCCACCAGCGCGAGTGGAGGGGCCAACTGGGGGACCCAGTACTTC.

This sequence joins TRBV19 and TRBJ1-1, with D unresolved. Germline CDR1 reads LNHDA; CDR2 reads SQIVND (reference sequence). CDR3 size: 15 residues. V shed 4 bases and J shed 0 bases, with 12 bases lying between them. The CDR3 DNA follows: TGTGCCAGTAGTAGCCAAGCTAGCTTGAACACTGAAGCTTTCTTT. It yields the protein CASSSQASLNTEAFF.

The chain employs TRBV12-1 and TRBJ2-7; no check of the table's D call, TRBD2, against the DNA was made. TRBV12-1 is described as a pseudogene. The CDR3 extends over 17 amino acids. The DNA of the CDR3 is TGTGCCAGCAGCCCTAAACCAACTAGCGGGAGGGCCCAGGAGCAGTACTTC. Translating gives CASSPKPTSGRAQEQYF.

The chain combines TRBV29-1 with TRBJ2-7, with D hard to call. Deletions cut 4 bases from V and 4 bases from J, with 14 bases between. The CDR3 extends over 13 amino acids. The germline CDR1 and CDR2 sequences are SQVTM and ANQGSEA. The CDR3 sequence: CSVVSTTEYEQYF. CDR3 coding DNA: TGCAGCGTTGTATCGACCACAGAATACGAGCAGTACTTC.

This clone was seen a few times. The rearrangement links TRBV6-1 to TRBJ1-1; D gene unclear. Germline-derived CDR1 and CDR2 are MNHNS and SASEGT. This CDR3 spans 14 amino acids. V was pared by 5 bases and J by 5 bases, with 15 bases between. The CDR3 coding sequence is TGTGCCAGCAGTTCCGAAAGTGAGTGGACTGAAGCTTTCTTT. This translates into CASSSESEWTEAFF.

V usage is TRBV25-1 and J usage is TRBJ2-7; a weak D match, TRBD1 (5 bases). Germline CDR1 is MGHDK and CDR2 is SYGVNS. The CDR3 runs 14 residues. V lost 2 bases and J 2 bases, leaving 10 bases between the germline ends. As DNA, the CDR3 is TGTGCCAGCAGTGAAAATACAGGTGCCTACGAGCAGTACTTC. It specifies CASSENTGAYEQYF.

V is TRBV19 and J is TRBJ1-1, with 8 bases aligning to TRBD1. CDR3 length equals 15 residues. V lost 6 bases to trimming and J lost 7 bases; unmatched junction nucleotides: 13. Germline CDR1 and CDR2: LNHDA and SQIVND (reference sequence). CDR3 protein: CASSDPGTGGLEAFF. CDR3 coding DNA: TGTGCCAGTAGCGACCCTGGGACAGGTGGGCTTGAAGCTTTCTTT.

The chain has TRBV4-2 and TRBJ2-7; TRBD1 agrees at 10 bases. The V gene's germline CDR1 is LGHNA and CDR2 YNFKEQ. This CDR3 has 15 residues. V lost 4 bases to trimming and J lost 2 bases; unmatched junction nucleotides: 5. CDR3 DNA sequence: TGTGCCAGCAGCCGGACCGGGACAGGGGCCTACGAGCAGTACTTC. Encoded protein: CASSRTGTGAYEQYF.

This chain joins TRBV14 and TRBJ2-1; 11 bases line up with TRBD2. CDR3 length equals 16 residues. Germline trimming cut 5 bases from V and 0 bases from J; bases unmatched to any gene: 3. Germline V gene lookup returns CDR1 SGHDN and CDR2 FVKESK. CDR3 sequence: CASSSGTSGSYNEQFF. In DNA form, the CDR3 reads TGTGCCAGCAGCAGCGGGACTAGCGGCTCCTACAATGAGCAGTTCTTC.

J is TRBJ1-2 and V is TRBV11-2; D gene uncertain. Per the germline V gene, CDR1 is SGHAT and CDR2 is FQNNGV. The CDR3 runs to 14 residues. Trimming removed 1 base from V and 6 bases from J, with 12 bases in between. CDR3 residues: CASSLAVRADGYTF. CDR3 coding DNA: TGTGCCAGCAGCTTAGCTGTGAGGGCTGATGGCTACACCTTC. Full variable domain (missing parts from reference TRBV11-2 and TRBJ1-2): EAGVAQSPRYKIIEKRQSVAFWCNPISGHATLYWYQQILGQGPKLLIQFQNNGVVDDSQLPKDRFSAERLKGVDSTLKIQPAKLEDSAVYLCASSLAVRADGYTFGSGTRLTVV.

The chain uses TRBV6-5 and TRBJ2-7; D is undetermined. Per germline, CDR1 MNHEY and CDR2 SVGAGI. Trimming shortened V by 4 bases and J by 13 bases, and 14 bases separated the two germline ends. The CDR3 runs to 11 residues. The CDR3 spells CASSWFTYFYF. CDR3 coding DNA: TGTGCCAGCAGTTGGTTTACCTATTTCTACTTC.